A selection of T cell receptor beta chains follows, all from one sample in a study of T cell repertoires in cytomegalovirus infection. TCRdb reanalysed the reads using MiXCR and keeps one entry per CDR3 protein. The table lists about 740,000 distinct CDR3 sequences, 35% to 45% of them singletons, with around 2.6% in the top ten. Sequenced input: PBMCs. The origin of the receptors is a human donor in good health (CMV status not recorded). Some clones in this sample may be carry-over from other donors' samples. The CDR3 runs from the conserved cysteine through the conserved F or W. D genes are given only for firm matches. Some rows mark clone size as missing; the rest say once, few, many or name a class of expanded clone.

CDR3,DNA,J,V,size,D
CASSFGPGGEAFF,TGTGCCAGCAGCTTTGGCCCGGGGGGAGAAGCTTTCTTT,TRBJ1-1,TRBV11-3,.,.
CASSHTPGVLDGYTF,TGTGCCAGCAGCCACACCCCCGGGGTATTAGATGGCTACACCTTC,TRBJ1-2,TRBV7-8,.,.
CASTLQGTEAFF,TGTGCCAGCACCCTTCAGGGAACTGAAGCTTTCTTT,TRBJ1-1,TRBV11-2,.,.
CASSRQHLTYSNQPQHF,TGTGCCAGCAGCCGACAGCACCTTACCTATAGCAATCAGCCCCAGCATTTT,TRBJ1-5,TRBV28,few,.
CASRGTANYGYTF,TGTGCCAGCCGAGGGACAGCGAACTATGGCTACACCTTC,TRBJ1-2,TRBV28,many,TRBD1
CASSPFAPGQAGSGANVLTF,TGTGCCAGCTCACCTTTTGCTCCGGGACAGGCCGGCTCTGGGGCCAACGTCCTGACTTTC,TRBJ2-6,TRBV18,few,TRBD1
CASSEELAGGRWTQYF,TGTGCCAGCAGCGAGGAACTAGCGGGAGGGAGGTGGACGCAGTATTTT,TRBJ2-3,TRBV14,.,TRBD2
CASSLDDRQLNTEAFF,TGTGCCAGCAGCTTAGACGACCGACAGCTGAACACTGAAGCTTTCTTT,TRBJ1-1,TRBV7-6,many,.
CSARDLRGPGADTQYF,TGCAGTGCTAGAGACCTTCGGGGCCCAGGCGCAGATACGCAGTATTTT,TRBJ2-3,TRBV20-1,.,.
CASSALAGENEQFF,TGTGCCAGCAGCGCGCTAGCGGGAGAAAATGAGCAGTTCTTC,TRBJ2-1,TRBV7-9,many,TRBD2
CASSLEGSGGGNEQFF,TGTGCCAGCAGCTTAGAGGGGAGCGGGGGAGGCAATGAGCAGTTCTTC,TRBJ2-1,TRBV11-3,.,TRBD2
CASSFRSGDRGTQYF,TGTGCCAGCAGTTTTAGGAGCGGGGACCGGGGGACCCAGTACTTC,TRBJ2-5,TRBV12-3/TRBV12-4,.,TRBD2
CASSQDSPTTYGYTF,TGTGCCAGCAGCCAAGATTCGCCGACGACCTATGGCTACACCTTC,TRBJ1-2,TRBV3-1,.,.
CASSLYGRLEDTQYF,TGTGCCAGCAGCTTATATGGACGGCTTGAAGATACGCAGTATTTT,TRBJ2-3,TRBV7-6,.,.
CASSGARSGELFF,TGTGCCAGCAGCGGGGCTCGATCCGGGGAGCTGTTTTTT,TRBJ2-2,TRBV11-3,many,.
CASRSGVLNTEAFF,TGTGCCAGCAGGAGTGGCGTTTTGAACACTGAAGCTTTCTTT,TRBJ1-1,TRBV9,once,.
CASSSRDRVGYGYTF,TGTGCCAGCAGTTCCCGGGACAGGGTTGGCTATGGCTACACCTTC,TRBJ1-2,TRBV12-3/TRBV12-4,few,TRBD1
CATSRARNPYEQYF,TGTGCCACCAGCAGAGCCCGGAATCCCTACGAGCAGTACTTC,TRBJ2-7,TRBV15,.,.
CASSGETGRQETQYF,TGTGCCAGCAGCGGAGAAACAGGGAGGCAAGAGACCCAGTACTTC,TRBJ2-5,TRBV5-6,.,.
CASSSPSGSRTDTQYF,TGTGCCAGTAGTAGCCCCAGCGGGAGTCGGACAGATACGCAGTATTTT,TRBJ2-3,TRBV19,few,TRBD2
CASSQGLNLDTQYF,TGTGCCAGCAGCCAGGGACTCAATCTAGATACGCAGTATTTT,TRBJ2-3,TRBV7-6,few,.